The T cell receptor (beta chain) described here comes from a study of technical replicates of blood from a handful of donors (dated by TCRdb to the late 2010s). The CDR3 runs 14 amino acids, cysteine and phenylalanine included. Left in the record is the CDR3 DNA by itself, 42 bases read in frame from the first base. The junction carries 14 bases between V and J, which are trimmed by 4 bases and 6 bases respectively. The germline V gene (reference sequence) sets CDR1 to SGHNT and CDR2 to YYREEE. Libraries were built with the immunoSEQ multiplex PCR assay. TCRdb retrieved this table from immuneACCESS and kept in-frame rearrangements only. Not all clones are present; in checked studies, unresolved V genes account for under half, and no reason is known for the remainder. The sample records fewer than 80,000 clones, around 92% of which are singletons. About 5% of the sample lies in the top ten. On this clone itself: Its antigen is currently not known. Base quality data are lacking; no much larger clone is found one base away.

Material: PBMCs. This sequence originates from a human donor in good health. Some clones in this sample may be carry-over from other donors' samples. The chain employs TRBV5-4 and TRBJ2-1; the D segment could be TRBD1, given 6 matching bases. The DNA reads as follows: TGTGCCAGCAGCCCCGACAGGTTTAGCAATGAGCAGTTCTTC. It encodes CASSPDRFSNEQFF.